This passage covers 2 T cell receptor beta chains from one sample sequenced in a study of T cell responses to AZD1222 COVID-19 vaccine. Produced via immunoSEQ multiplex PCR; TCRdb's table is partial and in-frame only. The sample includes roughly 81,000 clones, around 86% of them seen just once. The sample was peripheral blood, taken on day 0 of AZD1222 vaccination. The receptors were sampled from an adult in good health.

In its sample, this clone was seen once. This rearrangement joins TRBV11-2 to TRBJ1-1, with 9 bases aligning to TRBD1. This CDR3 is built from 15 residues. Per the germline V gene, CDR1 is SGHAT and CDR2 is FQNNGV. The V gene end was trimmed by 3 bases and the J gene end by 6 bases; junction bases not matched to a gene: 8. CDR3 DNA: TGTGCCAGCAGCTTCCTGGACAGGGGATTCTCTGAAGCTTTCTTT. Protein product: CASSFLDRGFSEAFF.

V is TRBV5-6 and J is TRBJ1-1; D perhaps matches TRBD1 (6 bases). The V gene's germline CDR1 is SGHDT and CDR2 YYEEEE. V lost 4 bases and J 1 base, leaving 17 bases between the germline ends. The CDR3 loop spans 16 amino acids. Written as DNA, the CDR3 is TGTGCCAGCAGCGGAACCGGTGGGGGCGCGAACACTGAAGCTTTCTTT. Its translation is CASSGTGGGANTEAFF.